Listed here are 24 T cell receptor beta chains from one sample, sequenced in a study of blood T cell repertoires in COVID-19. The repertoire was sequenced with immunoSEQ multiplex PCR; TCRdb's copy has only in-frame clones and lacks some. The table lists approximately 190,000 clones, less than 90% of them singletons, with under 4% in the top ten. Sequencing was done on a sample of PBMCs or T cells enriched from blood (not recorded which). The receptors stem from a woman younger than 45 who had been exposed to COVID-19.

V usage is TRBV10-1 and J usage is TRBJ1-2; 8 nucleotides line up with TRBD1. This CDR3 spans 16 amino acids. The V gene's germline CDR1 is WNHNN and CDR2 SYGVQD (reference sequence). J lost 8 bases, V lost 3 bases, and 14 bases had no gene match. The CDR3 nucleotides are TGCGCCAGCAGTGAAAATCTGTGGACAGGGTGGCGGGGCTACACCTTC. Translation: CASSENLWTGWRGYTF.

The rearrangement links TRBV9 to TRBJ1-5, with TRBD1 identical over 12 bases. Per the germline V gene, CDR1 is SGDLS and CDR2 is YYNGEE. V lost 3 bases, J lost 6 bases, and 4 bases stayed unmatched. CDR3 length: 15 residues. Here the CDR3 reads CASSDGTGGSQPQHF. The CDR3 DNA reads TGTGCCAGCAGCGACGGGACAGGGGGCTCTCAGCCCCAGCATTTT.

This clone occurred a few times. The CDR3 bases are TGTGCCAGCATCGCGACAGAGTTTGGAAACACCATATATTTT. Translated, it gives CASIATEFGNTIYF. The chain uses TRBV6-5 and TRBJ1-3, with D possibly TRBD1 on 5 matching bases. The CDR3 totals 14 residues. The V end was cut by 7 bases, the J end by 3 bases, with 13 bases between. Germline CDR1 and CDR2: MNHEY and SVGAGI.

This clone was detected once. The chain combines TRBV14 with TRBJ2-5; TRBD2 matches 11 bases. J gave up 2 bases and V 2 bases, and 10 bases lay outside the gene matches. Germline V lookup: CDR1 SGHDN, CDR2 FVKESK. The CDR3 contains 18 residues. The CDR3 protein is CASSQQPGLADWQETQYF. CDR3 nucleotide sequence: TGTGCCAGCAGCCAACAACCGGGACTAGCGGACTGGCAAGAGACCCAGTACTTC.

The rearrangement joins TRBV24-1 to TRBJ2-3, with 7 bases fitting TRBD1. The CDR3 spans 16 residues. Germline CDR1 reads KGHDR; CDR2 reads SFDVKD. Germline trimming cut 4 bases from V and 2 bases from J; bases unmatched to any gene: 8. The CDR3 here is CATSEGTARATDTQYF. Here the CDR3 DNA reads TGTGCCACCAGTGAGGGGACAGCAAGGGCCACAGATACGCAGTATTTT.

V and J are TRBV20-1 and TRBJ2-3; D is possibly TRBD1 or TRBD2 (5 bases each). V was clipped by 3 bases and J by 3 bases, with 13 bases between them. The length of the CDR3 is 14 residues. Germline CDR1 is DFQATT and CDR2 is SNEGSKA (reference sequence). CDR3 region: CSASEGPQTDTQYF. The CDR3 region has the DNA TGCAGTGCTAGTGAGGGGCCGCAGACAGATACGCAGTATTTT.

The V and J genes are TRBV27 and TRBJ2-2; maybe TRBD1 (6 bases). CDR3 length: 15 amino acids. Germline loops: CDR1 MNHEY, CDR2 SMNVEV (reference sequence). With 5 bases removed from V and 8 bases from J, the gap between germline ends came to 18 bases. The CDR3 DNA reads as TGTGCCAGCAGTGCCCAATCAGGGGCGCAGGGGGAGCTGTTTTTT. It codes for CASSAQSGAQGELFF.

This CDR3 is CAWSVGGSGADEQYF. The CDR3 DNA follows: TGTGCCTGGAGTGTAGGTGGCTCGGGAGCCGACGAGCAGTACTTC. The V gene is TRBV30, the J gene TRBJ2-7, with a weak D call TRBD2 (6 bases). V lost 0 bases, J lost 5 bases, and 17 bases lay in between. CDR3 length equals 15 residues. Germline CDR1 reads GTSNPN; CDR2 reads SVGIG (reference sequence).

V usage is TRBV14 and J usage is TRBJ2-7, with 9 bases lining up with TRBD1. The V gene's germline CDR1 is SGHDN and CDR2 FVKESK. The trim removed 3 bases at V and 4 bases at J, leaving 1 base unmatched. CDR3 size: 13 residues. As DNA, the CDR3 is TGTGCCAGCAGCCAGGGACAGGGTTACGAGCAGTACTTC. Protein: CASSQGQGYEQYF.

This clone has only one observation. V usage is TRBV5-1 and J usage is TRBJ2-1, with D unclear. With 1 base removed from V and 8 bases from J, the gap between germline ends came to 7 bases. Germline V gene data show CDR1 as SGHRS and CDR2 as YFSETQ. The CDR3 spans 12 residues. This CDR3 is CASSLSVYEQFF. CDR3 DNA: TGCGCCAGCAGCTTGTCAGTTTATGAGCAGTTCTTC.

V and J are TRBV7-2 and TRBJ2-7; TRBD1 matches at 7 bases. The J segment lost 5 bases and the V segment lost 5 bases, leaving 9 bases of the junction unmatched. The germline V gene encodes CDR1 SGHTA and CDR2 FQGNSA. This CDR3 region has 14 residues. Written as DNA, the CDR3 is TGTGCCAGCAGCCCAAACAGGGGAATCCACGAGCAGTACTTC. This codes for CASSPNRGIHEQYF.

The chain recombines TRBV5-1 with TRBJ1-1, with D perhaps matching TRBD1 (6 bases). The CDR3 runs 14 residues. Trimming removed 2 bases from V and 6 bases from J, with 14 bases in between. The germline V gene encodes CDR1 SGHRS and CDR2 YFSETQ. The DNA for the CDR3 is TGCGCCAGCAGCTTAGCCCAGGGGTTCGCTGAAGCTTTCTTT. Translation gives CASSLAQGFAEAFF.

This clone was recorded once. The chain recombines TRBV6-5 with TRBJ1-1; no reliable D call. The length of the CDR3 is 15 residues. Germline V CDR1 and CDR2: MNHEY, SVGAGI. Trimming removed 5 bases at V and 3 bases at J, with 16 bases between. In DNA form, the CDR3 reads TGTGCCAGCAGTAACCCCGCGGAGGTACACACTGAAGCTTTCTTT. Residues: CASSNPAEVHTEAFF.

The CDR3 loop is CASSTGQGISPLHF. DNA for the CDR3: TGTGCCAGTAGTACGGGACAGGGGATTTCACCCCTCCACTTT. This sequence joins TRBV19 and TRBJ1-6; 10 bases are shared with TRBD1. Per germline, CDR1 LNHDA and CDR2 SQIVND (reference sequence). Trimming took 4 bases from V and 9 from J; bases not matched to a gene: 3. The CDR3 spans 14 residues. The full variable domain, in which reference TRBV19 and TRBJ1-6 provide the parts outside the CDR3, is DGGITQSPKYLFRKEGQNVTLSCEQNLNHDAMYWYRQDPGQGLRLIYYSQIVNDFQKGDIAEGYSVSREKKESFPLTVTSAQKNPTAFYLCASSTGQGISPLHFGNGTRLTVT.

V is TRBV5-6 and J is TRBJ1-2; 11 bases align to TRBD1. After removal of 3 bases from V and 3 bases from J, the junction contained 4 bases not matched to a gene. The CDR3 runs to 15 residues. The germline gives CDR1 SGHDT, CDR2 YYEEEE. CDR3 DNA sequence: TGTGCCAGCAGCTCGGACAGGGGGCTCGACTATGGCTACACCTTC. Protein product: CASSSDRGLDYGYTF.

This clone has more than one count but fewer than ten. This chain links TRBV18 with TRBJ2-7; 7 positions match TRBD2. This CDR3 has 14 residues. J gave up 0 bases and V 3 bases, and 2 bases lay outside the gene matches. Per the germline V gene, CDR1 is KGHSH and CDR2 is LQKENI. CDR3 coding DNA: TGTGCCAGCTCACCCGGCGGGGGCTCCTACGAGCAGTACTTC. Amino acid sequence: CASSPGGGSYEQYF.

This chain uses TRBV2 with TRBJ1-2; 7 bases agree with TRBD1. V shed 7 bases and J 5 bases; nucleotides not matched to a gene: 7. This CDR3 comprises 13 residues. The germline CDR1 and CDR2 sequences are SNHLY and FYNNEI. DNA of the CDR3: TGTGCCAGCAACCGAGACAGGGATTATGGCTACACCTTC. Protein sequence: CASNRDRDYGYTF.

The count of this clone is one. The CDR3 nucleotides read TGTGCCAGCAGTCAATCCTTAACAGGGCCCCAGCATTTT. Translation: CASSQSLTGPQHF. The chain uses TRBV6-5 and TRBJ1-5; a possible D gene is TRBD1 (5 bases). The CDR3 is 13 amino acids. The V gene's germline CDR1 is MNHEY and CDR2 SVGAGI. V was trimmed by 5 bases and J by 9 bases, leaving 14 bases between them.

The V and J genes are TRBV5-1 and TRBJ2-1, with TRBD1 as a possible D gene (5 bases). The CDR3 runs 12 residues. V lost 5 bases, J lost 8 bases, and 11 bases lay in between. Germline values: CDR1 SGHRS, CDR2 YFSETQ. CDR3 sequence reads: CASRGAPDEQFF. The CDR3 bases are TGCGCCAGCAGAGGGGCCCCTGATGAGCAGTTCTTC.

The V gene is TRBV18, the J gene TRBJ1-1; D perhaps matches TRBD1 (6 bases). Trimming removed 5 bases at V and 9 bases at J, with 10 bases between. From germline, CDR1 is KGHSH and CDR2 LQKENI. CDR3 length: 11 amino acids. The CDR3 DNA reads TGTGCCAGCTCAAATCAGGGGAAAGCTTTCTTT. Translation: CASSNQGKAFF. The full variable domain, rest sourced from reference TRBV18 and TRBJ1-1, is NAGVMQNPRHLVRRRGQEARLRCSPMKGHSHVYWYRQLPEEGLKFMVYLQKENIIDESGMPKERFSAEFPKEGPSILRIQQVVRGDSAAYFCASSNQGKAFFGQGTRLTVV.

V usage is TRBV4-1 and J usage is TRBJ1-1, with a tentative D call TRBD1 (5 bases). The CDR3 totals 15 residues. Germline assignment: CDR1 MGHRA and CDR2 YSYEKL. The V and J ends lost 9 bases and 1 base respectively, with 18 bases between them. CDR3 sequence: CARRPRVESNTEAFF. DNA of the CDR3: TGCGCCAGGCGGCCCAGGGTGGAATCGAACACTGAAGCTTTCTTT.

The chain recombines TRBV19 with TRBJ1-4; D remains unclear. Looked up from germline, CDR1 is LNHDA and CDR2 is SQIVND (reference sequence). CDR3 length: 14 residues. The V and J ends lost 7 bases and 6 bases respectively, with 15 bases between them. The CDR3 nucleotides read TGTGCCAGTACAGACCGGGGAGGAGATGAAAAACTGTTTTTT. Translating it yields CASTDRGGDEKLFF.

The V and J genes are TRBV7-2 and TRBJ1-5; D may be TRBD1 (6 bases). This CDR3 spans 15 amino acids. The germline gives CDR1 SGHTA, CDR2 FQGNSA. Trimming took off 4 bases at V and 5 bases at J, with 15 bases between the two ends. CDR3 bases: TGTGCCAGCAGCTCCGGACAGTGGGGGTATCAGCCCCAGCATTTT. The encoded protein is CASSSGQWGYQPQHF.

The genes are TRBV4-3 and TRBJ2-5, with 7 bases fitting TRBD1. Germline assignment: CDR1 LGHNA and CDR2 YSLEER. The CDR3 covers 15 residues. Germline trimming cut 3 bases from V and 5 bases from J; bases unmatched to any gene: 9. Here the CDR3 DNA reads TGCGCCAGCAGCCAGAGAGGGGGCAGGGAGGAGACCCAGTACTTC. It specifies CASSQRGGREETQYF.